What follows are 18 T cell receptor beta chains derived from one specimen sequenced in a study of cytomegalovirus exposure and HLA in healthy donors (TCRdb year 2017). Library creation used the immunoSEQ multiplex PCR assay. A mixture of 60 forward primers for TCR Vbeta segments and 13 reverse primers for TCR Jbeta segments was used in the multiplex PCR. TCRdb provides this immuneACCESS table in a form limited to in-frame rearrangements. Some clones are lacking; in checked studies, under half of them reflect an unresolved V gene, and why the rest are absent is not known. In this sample the table shows 95,000 to 100,000 clones, 77% of which occur a single time. The top ten clonotypes cover 7.5% to 9% of the sample. Sequences were obtained from PBMCs. Source of these receptors: a female donor in good health and CMV-seronegative.

V and J are TRBV29-1 and TRBJ1-5; a weak D match, TRBD1 (6 bases). Trimming cost V 5 bases and J 1 base, with 12 bases left between them. The germline V gene encodes CDR1 SQVTM and CDR2 ANQGSEA. This CDR3 spans 14 amino acids. CDR3 region: CSVSHGTSNQPQHF. CDR3 nucleotides: TGCAGCGTTTCACATGGGACAAGCAATCAGCCCCAGCATTTT.

In DNA, the CDR3 is TGTGCCAGCAGCTCACGCCGGGCCTTCCGGGAGGGCTACACCTTC. This encodes CASSSRRAFREGYTF. This chain links TRBV7-2 with TRBJ1-2, with D uncertain. The CDR3 loop spans 15 amino acids. Germline values: CDR1 SGHTA, CDR2 FQGNSA. V shed 4 bases and J shed 8 bases, with 20 bases lying between them.

The sample holds a few counts of this clone. This sequence joins TRBV7-2 and TRBJ2-5; no clear D gene. V gave up 1 base and J gave up 2 bases, with 11 bases separating them. The CDR3 consists of 15 residues. From germline, CDR1 is SGHTA and CDR2 FQGNSA. Written as DNA, the CDR3 is TGTGCCAGCAGCTTAGGTTTGCGCGATCAAGAGACCCAGTACTTC. It yields the protein CASSLGLRDQETQYF.

The genes are TRBV5-8 and TRBJ2-3; a weak D match, TRBD1 (6 bases). With 4 bases removed from V and 3 bases from J, the gap between germline ends came to 6 bases. There are 12 residues in the CDR3. Per germline, CDR1 SGHTS and CDR2 YDEGEE. CDR3 in amino acids: CASSTGTDTQYF. The CDR3 coding sequence is TGTGCCAGCAGCACAGGGACAGATACGCAGTATTTT.

As regards this clone: Its ends do not fully match the called genes, so a read error is possible. At the DNA level, this CDR3 is encoded by other sequences in the same sample as well. The chain carries TRBV5-6 and TRBJ2-1, with 13 positions matching TRBD2. CDR3 length: 15 residues. The V gene's germline CDR1 is SGHDT and CDR2 YYEEEE. CDR3 nucleotide sequence: TGTGCCAGCAGCGCGGGACTAGCGGGATACAATGAACAGTTCTTC. Its translation is CASSAGLAGYNEQFF.

The chain recombines TRBV23-1 with TRBJ2-7; D might be TRBD1 (6 bases). TRBV23-1 has ORF status, its function being uncertain. V lost 11 bases, J lost 1 base, and 18 bases lay in between. The CDR3 runs 14 residues. The CDR3 is CALYATGRSYEQYF. The CDR3, as DNA: TGCGCCCTTTATGCAACAGGGCGATCCTACGAGCAGTACTTC.

The J gene is TRBJ1-1, the V gene TRBV7-3, with TRBD1 matching 7 bases. In germline, CDR1 is SGHTA, CDR2 FQGTGA. The CDR3 covers 13 residues. J lost 4 bases, V lost 3 bases, and 2 bases had no gene match. The CDR3: CASSLNRGTEAFF. CDR3 nucleotide sequence: TGTGCCAGCAGCTTGAACAGGGGCACTGAAGCTTTCTTT.

The chain recombines TRBV6-5 with TRBJ2-2, with D uncertain. This CDR3 has 16 residues. Trimming removed 0 bases at V and 5 bases at J, with 13 bases between. Germline V gene lookup returns CDR1 MNHEY and CDR2 SVGAGI. The CDR3 bases are TGTGCCAGCAGTTACTCGGGTAGCACCTTGACCGGGGAGCTGTTTTTT. This gives the protein CASSYSGSTLTGELFF.

This clone was detected only a few times. V and J are TRBV6-5 and TRBJ1-2; D unresolved. This CDR3 has 13 residues. The germline CDR1 and CDR2 sequences are MNHEY and SVGAGI. Trimming removed 6 bases from V and 5 bases from J, with 13 bases in between. The CDR3 DNA reads as TGTGCCAGCAGCTTCGAGTCCTTTTATGGCTACACCTTC. It is translated as CASSFESFYGYTF.

The genes are TRBV7-8 and TRBJ1-2, with 9 bases fitting TRBD1. Germline V gene sequence: CDR1 SGHVS, CDR2 FQNEAQ. J was trimmed by 8 bases and V by 1 base; bases with no gene match: 8. This CDR3 spans 15 amino acids. CDR3 in DNA: TGTGCCAGCAGCTTAGTAAGGAGGGACAGGGACGGCTACACCTTC. This encodes CASSLVRRDRDGYTF.

The rearrangement links TRBV4-1 to TRBJ2-3, with D possibly TRBD2 on 5 matching bases. Trimming took 0 bases from V and 2 from J, leaving 15 bases between them. The length of the CDR3 is 17 residues. Germline CDR1 is MGHRA and CDR2 is YSYEKL. Here the CDR3 reads CASSQDWRARITDTQYF. The CDR3 region has the DNA TGCGCCAGCAGCCAAGATTGGCGGGCGCGTATCACAGATACGCAGTATTTT.

In the case of this clone: Germline is not matched at one junction end, which may reflect a read error. The chain is built from TRBV7-9 and TRBJ2-7, with 8 nucleotides matching TRBD1. Germline V gene lookup returns CDR1 SEHNR and CDR2 FQNEAQ (reference sequence). This CDR3 has 14 residues. This CDR3 is CSSSMPGQAYEQYF. As DNA, the CDR3 is TGTTCCAGCAGCATGCCGGGACAGGCCTACGAGCAGTACTTC.

Notes on this clone: At one of its ends the junction is not consistent with the germline gene, which may arise from a read error. The chain uses TRBV5-5 and TRBJ1-5; no clear D. Per germline, CDR1 SGHKS and CDR2 YYEKEE (reference sequence). The CDR3 runs to 13 residues. CDR3 sequence (DNA): TGTGCCAGCAGGCCGAATAGCAATCATCCCCAGCATTTT. Amino acid sequence: CASRPNSNHPQHF.

The V call is TRBV19, the J call TRBJ1-1; the match to TRBD1 covers 8 bases. The CDR3 is 13 amino acids. J gave up 5 bases and V 7 bases, and 6 bases lay outside the gene matches. Germline V gives CDR1 LNHDA, CDR2 SQIVND (reference sequence). The CDR3 DNA sequence: TGTGCCAGTAACGACAGGGGTAGAACTGAAGCTTTCTTT. Amino acids: CASNDRGRTEAFF.

The chain recombines TRBV10-2 with TRBJ1-2; weak D call: TRBD1 (6 bases). The V and J ends lost 4 bases and 6 bases respectively, with 15 bases between them. This CDR3 region has 14 residues. Germline lookup yields CDR1 WSHSY and CDR2 SAAADI. The CDR3 DNA is TGCGCCAGCAGTGGTGGCAGGGGCATTGATGGCTACACCTTC. This encodes CASSGGRGIDGYTF.

This clone showed up just once. The gene calls are TRBV28 and TRBJ2-7; D perhaps matches TRBD2 (5 bases). Germline V lookup: CDR1 MDHEN, CDR2 SYDVKM. This CDR3 has 14 residues. Between the trimmed V and J ends, which lost 4 bases and 9 bases, there was a span of 19 bases. CDR3 sequence reads: CASSWAGKARGQYF. The DNA of the CDR3 is TGTGCCAGCAGTTGGGCAGGCAAGGCCCGGGGGCAGTACTTC.

The chain links TRBV7-9 to TRBJ2-3; D not resolved. Germline V gives CDR1 SEHNR, CDR2 FQNEAQ (reference sequence). The CDR3 length is 12 residues. V was trimmed by 1 base and J by 7 bases, leaving 6 bases between them. The chain's CDR3 is CASSLGHYTQYF. The CDR3 region has the DNA TGTGCCAGCAGCTTAGGACACTATACGCAGTATTTT. Supplemented by reference TRBV7-9 and TRBJ2-3, the full variable domain reads DTGVSQNPRHKITKRGQNVTFRCDPISEHNRLYWYRQTLGQGPEFLTYFQNEAQLEKSRLLSDRFSAERPKGSFSTLEIQRTEQGDSAMYLCASSLGHYTQYFGPGTRLTVL.

The chain carries TRBV7-8 and TRBJ2-7, with a tentative D call TRBD1 (6 bases). Per germline, CDR1 SGHVS and CDR2 FQNEAQ. CDR3 length: 14 amino acids. V lost 2 bases and J lost 3, with 11 bases in between. CDR3 protein: CASSLLGGGYEQYF. CDR3 DNA sequence: TGTGCCAGCAGCTTACTTGGGGGCGGCTACGAGCAGTACTTC.